Described below is a single TCR beta chain sequence and its context. The treatment denotes: 15 to 20 received Ad26.COV2.S at low or high dose, single or two shots; several received placebo; per-sample allocation not given. Collection of samples fell on day 63 after the first vaccine or placebo injection. The sample belongs to a study of Ad26.COV2.S vaccination and SARS-CoV-2 variants. Method: immunoSEQ multiplex PCR; TCRdb's copy keeps in-frame clones and lacks some. The sample includes around 380,000 clones, around nine tenths of them seen just once. The starting material was peripheral blood, obtained in a trial of Ad26.COV2.S vaccine versus placebo. The origin of this receptor is a person between 18 and 65 years old who received the Ad26.COV2.S COVID-19 vaccine or a placebo.

The CDR3 sequence: CASSQEEGQRSPLHF. The CDR3 DNA reads as TGTGCCAGCAGCCAAGAGGAGGGGCAAAGATCACCCCTCCACTTT. The V call is TRBV3-1 (or the pseudogene TRBV3-2), the J call TRBJ1-6, with TRBD1 as a possible D gene (5 bases). Germline V CDR1 and CDR2: LGHDT, YNNKEL (reference sequence). The V end was cut by 0 bases, the J end by 10 bases, with 13 bases between. This CDR3 is 15 amino acids long.